The clone carrying this TCR beta chain was found a few times. The V gene's germline CDR1 is MNHNS and CDR2 SASEGT. The germline V and J ends were trimmed by 2 bases and 6 bases, with 14 bases remaining between them. This CDR3 has 15 amino acids. TCRdb keeps only in-frame clones here, not all; method: immunoSEQ multiplex PCR. In the table there are about 210,000 clones, approximately 90% of which are singletons. The sample is drawn from a study of blood T cell repertoires in COVID-19. The receptor's source is a woman aged 35 to 49 in a cohort exposed to, infected with or recovered from COVID-19 (not recorded which). The chain recombines TRBV6-1 with TRBJ1-5; D perhaps matches TRBD1 (6 bases). The sequenced sample consisted of PBMCs or T cells enriched from blood (not recorded which). This chain's CDR3 is CASSEREGEGQPQHF. As DNA, the CDR3 is TGTGCCAGCAGTGAACGGGAGGGGGAGGGTCAGCCCCAGCATTTT.